The rows below give T cell receptor beta chains drawn from one sample of a study of regulatory T cells in long-lasting Graves disease. Each CDR3 protein gets one entry after TCRdb re-called the multiplex PCR reads with MiXCR. In the table there are about 440,000 distinct CDR3 sequences, approximately 15% of which are singletons. The same sample was also used in a study of T cells in Graves' hyperthyroidism and ophthalmopathy.

Sequencing was performed on peripheral blood mononuclear cells (PBMCs), taken at new diagnosis, from a patient treated with antithyroid drugs. The receptors stem from a woman younger than 45 with Graves disease. CDR3s include the opening cysteine and the closing phenylalanine or tryptophan. A D gene is named only where the DNA matches it firmly. Clone size is stated in some rows and not others, as once, few, many or a class when expanded.

cdr3_aa cdr3_nt j_call v_call clone_size d_call
CSVEDLGSGNTIYF TGCAGCGTTGAAGATCTCGGCTCTGGAAACACCATATATTTT TRBJ1-3 TRBV29-1 many NA
CASQTSGNPFLNEQFF TGTGCCAGCCAGACTAGCGGGAACCCCTTTCTCAATGAGCAGTTCTTC TRBJ2-1 TRBV12-3/TRBV12-4 many TRBD2
CASKSGSRDEQYF TGTGCCAGTAAGAGCGGGAGTCGGGACGAGCAGTACTTC TRBJ2-7 TRBV19 many TRBD2
CASSYSLAGGPNTGELFF TGTGCCAGCAGTTACAGCCTAGCGGGAGGGCCGAACACCGGGGAGCTGTTTTTT TRBJ2-2 TRBV6-5 many TRBD2
CASSFEERGGELFF TGCGCCAGCAGCTTCGAGGAACGGGGCGGGGAGCTGTTTTTT TRBJ2-2 TRBV4-1 many NA
CASSRGTTSLGEQFF TGTGCCAGTAGTAGGGGGACTACCTCCCTCGGGGAGCAGTTCTTC TRBJ2-1 TRBV11-2 NA NA
CASSPLTSTDTQYF TGTGCCAGCAGCCCACTGACGAGCACAGATACGCAGTATTTT TRBJ2-3 TRBV3-1 many NA
CSVREVGTDTQYF TGCAGCGTGCGGGAAGTTGGGACAGATACGCAGTATTTT TRBJ2-3 TRBV29-1 NA NA
CASSPQGSNQPQHF TGTGCCAGCTCACCTCAGGGTAGCAATCAGCCCCAGCATTTT TRBJ1-5 TRBV18 few NA
CASTSRGSGGSGANVLTF TGTGCCAGTACCTCGCGGGGTAGCGGGGGCTCTGGGGCCAACGTCCTGACTTTC TRBJ2-6 TRBV19 NA TRBD2
CASSNIGRSEQFF TGTGCCAGCAGTAACATAGGACGGAGTGAGCAGTTCTTC TRBJ2-1 TRBV6-1 many NA
CSAGLFGEQFF TGCAGTGCCGGGCTCTTTGGTGAGCAGTTCTTC TRBJ2-1 TRBV20-1 NA NA
CASSIGFLRGKFSADTQYF TGTGCCAGTAGTATCGGGTTCTTGCGGGGAAAATTTAGCGCAGATACGCAGTATTTT TRBJ2-3 TRBV19 NA NA
CASSIGPDVSHQPQHF TGTGCCAGTAGTATAGGTCCCGACGTGAGTCATCAGCCCCAGCATTTT TRBJ1-5 TRBV19 few NA
CASSQPTRFYNSPLHF TGCGCCAGCAGCCAACCGACACGGTTCTATAATTCACCCCTCCACTTT TRBJ1-6 TRBV4-1 few NA
CASSLQGHPNEKLFF TGCGCCAGCAGCCTCCAGGGACACCCTAATGAAAAACTGTTTTTT TRBJ1-4 TRBV4-1 NA NA
CASSPDLGHRETQYF TGTGCCAGCAGCCCGGACTTAGGGCATCGAGAGACCCAGTACTTC TRBJ2-5 TRBV5-6 many NA